What follows are 20 T cell receptor beta chains derived from one specimen sequenced in a study of blood T cell repertoires in COVID-19. Only in-frame clones appear in the TCRdb table, and some are missing; sequencing was by immunoSEQ multiplex PCR. The table records over 100,000 clones, around four fifths of them present only once. The material sequenced was peripheral blood. These receptors came from a man between 60 and 70 years old with active or convalescent COVID-19.

The gene calls are TRBV21-1 and TRBJ2-7; TRBD2 is the table's D call and was not checked against the DNA. TRBV21-1 is labeled a pseudogene. This CDR3 is 21 amino acids long. The CDR3 bases are TGTGCCAGCAGCAAAGTCACTGCCACTGGACTAGCGGGGTCCCCCCCCCACGAGCAGTACTTC. The encoded protein is CASSKVTATGLAGSPPHEQYF.

This chain uses TRBV28 with TRBJ1-4; 10 nucleotides line up with TRBD1. The CDR3 totals 18 residues. After removal of 5 bases from V and 4 bases from J, the junction contained 13 bases not matched to a gene. Germline CDR1 MDHEN, CDR2 SYDVKM. The DNA for the CDR3 is TGTGCCAGCAGTCTCGCCGGGACAGGGGTGTCTCATAATGAAAAACTGTTTTTT. This gives the protein CASSLAGTGVSHNEKLFF.

The rearrangement links TRBV19 to TRBJ1-2, with TRBD1 matching 8 bases. With 4 bases clipped from V and 5 bases from J, the junction kept 9 bases outside the gene matches. Germline lookup yields CDR1 LNHDA and CDR2 SQIVND (reference sequence). The CDR3 sequence is 15 residues long. CDR3 amino acids: CASSTGTGPTYGYTF. The CDR3 DNA reads TGTGCCAGTAGTACCGGGACAGGCCCAACTTATGGCTACACCTTC. Full variable domain (outside the CDR3, taken from reference TRBV19 and TRBJ1-2): DGGITQSPKYLFRKEGQNVTLSCEQNLNHDAMYWYRQDPGQGLRLIYYSQIVNDFQKGDIAEGYSVSREKKESFPLTVTSAQKNPTAFYLCASSTGTGPTYGYTFGSGTRLTVV.

J is TRBJ2-2 and V is TRBV10-1; 7 positions match TRBD1. V lost 6 bases to trimming and J lost 0 bases; unmatched junction nucleotides: 4. CDR1 is WNHNN, CDR2 SYGVQD, per germline (reference sequence). The CDR3 is 15 residues long. CDR3 loop: CASSLGTANTGELFF. In DNA, the CDR3 is TGCGCCAGCAGCTTAGGGACAGCGAACACCGGGGAGCTGTTTTTT.

V usage is TRBV5-1 and J usage is TRBJ2-1; unclear D gene. There are 15 residues in the CDR3. Per germline, CDR1 SGHRS and CDR2 YFSETQ. V lost 1 base and J 9 bases, leaving 17 bases between the germline ends. The chain's CDR3 is CASSLPGLSGFEQFF. In nucleotides, the CDR3 is TGCGCCAGCAGCTTGCCAGGCCTCTCAGGTTTTGAGCAGTTCTTC.

The chain recombines TRBV19 with TRBJ1-4; 10 nucleotides agree with TRBD1. The V segment lost 9 bases and the J segment 6 bases; nucleotides outside the gene matches: 4. The germline V gene has CDR1 LNHDA and CDR2 SQIVND (reference sequence). The CDR3 sequence is 13 residues long. The CDR3 loop reads CASRGQGDEKLFF. DNA for the CDR3: TGTGCCAGCCGCGGACAGGGGGATGAAAAACTGTTTTTT. Full variable domain (remainder filled in from reference TRBV19 and TRBJ1-4): DGGITQSPKYLFRKEGQNVTLSCEQNLNHDAMYWYRQDPGQGLRLIYYSQIVNDFQKGDIAEGYSVSREKKESFPLTVTSAQKNPTAFYLCASRGQGDEKLFFGSGTQLSVL.

This sequence joins TRBV14 and TRBJ2-5; D remains ambiguous. Germline CDR1 SGHDN, CDR2 FVKESK. The V end lost 6 bases, the J end lost 5 bases, and 10 bases lay between the germline ends. The CDR3 totals 12 residues. CDR3 sequence reads: CASSHQRETQYF. In DNA, the CDR3 is TGTGCCAGCAGTCATCAACGGGAGACCCAGTACTTC.

The chain carries TRBV2 and TRBJ1-2; 8 bases fit TRBD1. CDR3 size: 13 residues. V was pared by 9 bases and J by 8 bases, with 11 bases of the junction left unmatched. Germline values: CDR1 SNHLY, CDR2 FYNNEI. The CDR3 sequence: CASYPRTGQGYTF. The DNA of the CDR3 is TGTGCCAGTTACCCGCGGACAGGGCAAGGCTACACCTTC.

The V and J genes are TRBV7-2 and TRBJ1-6; weak D call: TRBD1 (6 bases). V was clipped by 5 bases and J by 3 bases, with 11 bases between them. Germline assignment: CDR1 SGHTA and CDR2 FQGNSA. The CDR3 has 15 amino acids. The CDR3 DNA reads TGTGCCAGCAGCCCGGGAGGGGGCTATAATTCACCCCTCCACTTT. Amino acid sequence: CASSPGGGYNSPLHF.

This rearrangement joins TRBV19 to TRBJ2-2, with TRBD2 as a possible D gene (6 bases). Germline V gene data show CDR1 as LNHDA and CDR2 as SQIVND (reference sequence). V was clipped by 3 bases and J by 2 bases, with 19 bases between them. This CDR3 is built from 18 residues. Here the CDR3 reads CASSILGTLGLNTGELFF. CDR3 coding DNA: TGTGCCAGTAGTATTCTCGGGACTCTTGGCCTTAACACCGGGGAGCTGTTTTTT.

V is TRBV2 and J is TRBJ1-4; D perhaps matches TRBD1 (5 bases). The germline gives CDR1 SNHLY, CDR2 FYNNEI. The CDR3 runs 14 residues. V lost 6 bases, J lost 6 bases, and 14 bases lay in between. CDR3 DNA sequence: TGTGCCAGCAGACTGGACGACAGCCATGAAAAACTGTTTTTT. It encodes CASRLDDSHEKLFF. The complete variable domain, with remaining parts taken from reference TRBV2 and TRBJ1-4, reads EPEVTQTPSHQVTQMGQEVILRCVPISNHLYFYWYRQILGQKVEFLVSFYNNEISEKSEIFDDQFSVERPDGSNFTLKIRSTKLEDSAMYFCASRLDDSHEKLFFGSGTQLSVL.

This clone occurred once. The chain employs TRBV16 and TRBJ2-2; TRBD1 might be the D (6 bases). The CDR3 runs 13 residues. Trimming pared 4 bases from V and 11 bases from J, leaving 14 bases between. Germline V gives CDR1 KGHSY, CDR2 FQNENV. For the CDR3, the DNA is TGTGCCAGCAGCCCGTCCCGGGACATTGAGCTGTTTTTT. Its translation is CASSPSRDIELFF.

The CDR3 sequence: CASSLYTGDTQYF. The CDR3 DNA is TGTGCCAGCAGTTTATATACGGGGGATACGCAGTATTTT. The gene calls are TRBV12-3 or TRBV12-4 and TRBJ2-3; D may be TRBD2 (5 bases). V was shortened by 2 bases and J by 6 bases, with 9 bases between the two germline ends. The CDR3 totals 13 residues.

The chain joins TRBV7-3 to TRBJ2-3, with TRBD1 identical over 9 bases. The CDR3 contains 14 residues. Trimming removed 7 bases from V and 4 bases from J; junction bases left unmatched: 6. Looked up from germline, CDR1 is SGHTA and CDR2 is FQGTGA. CDR3 protein: CASTTGGSADTQYF. The CDR3 DNA sequence: TGTGCCAGCACCACAGGGGGCAGCGCAGATACGCAGTATTTT. Based on the CDR3 plus reference TRBV7-3 and TRBJ2-3, the full variable domain is GAGVSQTPSNKVTEKGKYVELRCDPISGHTALYWYRQSLGQGPEFLIYFQGTGAADDSGLPNDRFFAVRPEGSVSTLKIQRTERGDSAVYLCASTTGGSADTQYFGPGTRLTVL.

This clone was recorded once. V gene TRBV11-2 combines with J gene TRBJ1-5; D perhaps matches TRBD1 (6 bases). The germline V gene has CDR1 SGHAT and CDR2 FQNNGV. There are 15 residues in the CDR3. Trimming stripped 3 bases from V and 7 bases from J, with 16 bases between. CDR3 bases: TGTGCCAGCAGCTTGGGGGCGGACGACTTACAGCCCCAGCATTTT. This codes for CASSLGADDLQPQHF.

This clone occurred a few times. The gene calls are TRBV19 and TRBJ2-7; TRBD2 matches at 15 bases. V shed 7 bases, J shed 1 base, and the junction held 8 bases outside the gene matches. Looked up from germline, CDR1 is LNHDA and CDR2 is SQIVND (reference sequence). The CDR3 consists of 17 residues. Here the CDR3 DNA reads TGTGCCAGTACCCCGGGACTAGCGGGAGGTGTTTCCTACGAGCAGTACTTC. Translating gives CASTPGLAGGVSYEQYF.

The chain recombines TRBV12-3 or TRBV12-4 with TRBJ1-1; possibly TRBD1 for D (6 bases). The CDR3 runs 13 residues. V lost 6 bases, J lost 6 bases, and 14 bases lay in between. Here the CDR3 DNA reads TGTGCCAGCAGGATAGGGGGGGGCTCTGAAGCTTTCTTT. This sequence encodes CASRIGGGSEAFF.

This sequence joins TRBV2 and TRBJ2-1; 13 bases match TRBD2. The CDR3 is 14 amino acids. Germline V CDR1 and CDR2: SNHLY, FYNNEI. V shed 6 bases, J shed 6 bases, and the junction held 2 bases outside the gene matches. The CDR3 bases are TGTGCCAGCAGCACTAGCGGGAGGGGCAATGAGCAGTTCTTC. Protein: CASSTSGRGNEQFF.

V is TRBV18 and J is TRBJ2-1; the match to TRBD2 covers 8 bases. The J segment lost 9 bases and the V segment lost 1 base, leaving 11 bases of the junction unmatched. Germline CDR1 reads KGHSH; CDR2 reads LQKENI. The CDR3 has 16 residues. CDR3 in DNA: TGTGCCAGCTCACCACTAGCGGGATCAGGGCATACTGAGCAGTTCTTC. As protein: CASSPLAGSGHTEQFF.

The chain carries TRBV3-1 (or the pseudogene TRBV3-2) and TRBJ2-1, with D possibly TRBD1 on 6 matching bases. Germline loops: CDR1 LGHDT, CDR2 YNNKEL (reference sequence). CDR3 size: 15 residues. The V end lost 3 bases, the J end lost 2 bases, and 11 bases lay between the germline ends. The CDR3: CASSQEQGPYNEQFF. CDR3 bases: TGTGCCAGCAGCCAGGAACAGGGCCCCTACAATGAGCAGTTCTTC.